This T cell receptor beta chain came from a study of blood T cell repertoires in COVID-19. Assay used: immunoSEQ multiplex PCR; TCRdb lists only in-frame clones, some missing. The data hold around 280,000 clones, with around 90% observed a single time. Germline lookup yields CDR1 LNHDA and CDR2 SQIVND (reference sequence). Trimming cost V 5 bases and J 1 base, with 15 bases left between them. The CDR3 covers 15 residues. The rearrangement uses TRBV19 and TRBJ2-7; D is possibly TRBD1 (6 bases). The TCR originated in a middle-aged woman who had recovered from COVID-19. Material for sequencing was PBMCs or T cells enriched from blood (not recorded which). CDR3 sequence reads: CASSLSGTLSYEQYF. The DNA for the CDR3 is TGTGCCAGTAGTCTCTCCGGGACACTTTCCTACGAGCAGTACTTC. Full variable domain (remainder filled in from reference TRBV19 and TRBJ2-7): DGGITQSPKYLFRKEGQNVTLSCEQNLNHDAMYWYRQDPGQGLRLIYYSQIVNDFQKGDIAEGYSVSREKKESFPLTVTSAQKNPTAFYLCASSLSGTLSYEQYFGPGTRLTVT.